A selection of T cell receptor beta chains follows, all from one sample in a study of shared clonotypes between healthy human individuals. TCRdb keeps only in-frame clones here, not all; method: immunoSEQ multiplex PCR. The table has under 1,900,000 clones, approximately 98.5% seen once; the top ten hold approximately 0.4%. The sequencing input was naive CD4+ T cells sorted from blood. These receptors all stem from a man aged 25 to 40 in good health. CDR3s include the opening cysteine and the closing phenylalanine or tryptophan. D genes are given only for firm matches. Only part of the rows carry a size: once, few, many, or a class if the clone is expanded.

clone size: -; D gene: -; V gene: TRBV7-8; J gene: TRBJ2-3; CDR3 protein: CASSYGEKDTQYF; CDR3 DNA: TGTGCCAGCAGTTACGGGGAGAAGGATACGCAGTATTTT
clone size: -; D gene: -; V gene: TRBV19; J gene: TRBJ1-3; CDR3 protein: CASRPQAGAFGNTIYF; CDR3 DNA: TGTGCCAGTAGACCCCAGGCGGGGGCGTTCGGAAACACCATATATTTT
clone size: -; D gene: TRBD2; V gene: TRBV5-4; J gene: TRBJ2-1; CDR3 protein: CASTLRTSGGEQFF; CDR3 DNA: TGTGCCAGCACCCTAAGGACTAGCGGAGGTGAGCAGTTCTTC
clone size: -; D gene: -; V gene: TRBV29-1; J gene: TRBJ2-2; CDR3 protein: CSVSQRFANTGELFF; CDR3 DNA: TGCAGCGTTAGCCAGCGGTTCGCGAACACCGGGGAGCTGTTTTTT
clone size: once; D gene: -; V gene: TRBV5-1; J gene: TRBJ2-2; CDR3 protein: CASSRGLFSIGELFF; CDR3 DNA: TGCGCCAGCAGCCGCGGCTTATTCTCTATCGGGGAGCTGTTTTTT
clone size: -; D gene: TRBD1; V gene: TRBV7-9; J gene: TRBJ2-7; CDR3 protein: CASSPRTGLSYEQYF; CDR3 DNA: TGTGCCAGCAGCCCCCGGACAGGGCTTTCCTACGAGCAGTACTTC
clone size: -; D gene: -; V gene: TRBV28; J gene: TRBJ1-2; CDR3 protein: CASSGLYGYTF; CDR3 DNA: TGTGCCAGCAGTGGGCTCTATGGCTACACCTTC
clone size: -; D gene: -; V gene: TRBV5-6; J gene: TRBJ1-2; CDR3 protein: CASSPYPLEGYTF; CDR3 DNA: TGTGCCAGCAGCCCGTACCCTCTTGAGGGCTACACCTTC
clone size: -; D gene: -; V gene: TRBV7-9; J gene: TRBJ2-3; CDR3 protein: CASSSRQGGLATDTQYF; CDR3 DNA: TGTGCCAGCAGCTCCCGACAGGGGGGACTAGCCACAGATACGCAGTATTTT
clone size: -; D gene: -; V gene: TRBV5-4; J gene: TRBJ2-7; CDR3 protein: CASSGRTGPSSYEQYF; CDR3 DNA: TGTGCCAGCAGCGGACGTACGGGACCGAGCTCCTACGAGCAGTACTTC
clone size: once; D gene: -; V gene: TRBV27; J gene: TRBJ1-5; CDR3 protein: CASKEALFSNQPQHF; CDR3 DNA: TGTGCCAGCAAGGAGGCTCTTTTTAGCAATCAGCCCCAGCATTTT
clone size: -; D gene: -; V gene: TRBV5-4; J gene: TRBJ2-1; CDR3 protein: CASSLFGGAEQFF; CDR3 DNA: TGTGCCAGCAGCTTATTCGGCGGGGCCGAGCAGTTCTTC
clone size: -; D gene: TRBD1; V gene: TRBV11-2; J gene: TRBJ1-1; CDR3 protein: CASSGTAGTEAFF; CDR3 DNA: TGTGCCAGCAGCGGGACAGCGGGCACTGAAGCTTTCTTT
clone size: -; D gene: TRBD1; V gene: TRBV5-1; J gene: TRBJ1-4; CDR3 protein: CASSSQGAPEKLFF; CDR3 DNA: TGCGCCAGCAGCTCACAGGGGGCGCCTGAAAAACTGTTTTTT
clone size: -; D gene: -; V gene: TRBV5-1; J gene: TRBJ2-6; CDR3 protein: CASSNLGTMTPSGANVLTF; CDR3 DNA: TGCGCCAGCAGCAATCTCGGGACCATGACCCCCTCTGGGGCCAACGTCCTGACTTTC
clone size: -; D gene: TRBD2; V gene: TRBV9; J gene: TRBJ2-3; CDR3 protein: CASSTPEAGGPSTDTQYF; CDR3 DNA: TGTGCCAGCAGCACCCCGGAAGCGGGAGGGCCAAGCACAGATACGCAGTATTTT
clone size: -; D gene: -; V gene: TRBV6-4; J gene: TRBJ2-2; CDR3 protein: CASQTEINTGELFF; CDR3 DNA: TGTGCCAGCCAGACAGAAATTAACACCGGGGAGCTGTTTTTT
clone size: once; D gene: -; V gene: TRBV11-2; J gene: TRBJ2-7; CDR3 protein: CASSLDRHSNKQYF; CDR3 DNA: TGTGCCAGCAGCTTGGACCGACATTCCAATAAGCAGTACTTC
clone size: -; D gene: -; V gene: TRBV4-1; J gene: TRBJ2-3; CDR3 protein: CASSQGWSSADTQYF; CDR3 DNA: TGCGCCAGCAGCCAAGGTTGGAGTTCTGCAGATACGCAGTATTTT
clone size: -; D gene: TRBD2; V gene: TRBV11-3; J gene: TRBJ2-5; CDR3 protein: CASSLVSGLAGAETQYF; CDR3 DNA: TGTGCCAGCAGCTTAGTATCCGGACTAGCGGGAGCAGAGACCCAGTACTTC
clone size: -; D gene: -; V gene: TRBV7-9; J gene: TRBJ2-5; CDR3 protein: CASSLGSSWGPRETQYF; CDR3 DNA: TGTGCCAGCAGCTTAGGATCCTCCTGGGGGCCACGAGAGACCCAGTACTTC
clone size: -; D gene: TRBD2; V gene: TRBV18; J gene: TRBJ2-3; CDR3 protein: CASSPLGLAGGTDTQYF; CDR3 DNA: TGTGCCAGCTCACCCCTCGGACTAGCGGGAGGCACAGATACGCAGTATTTT
clone size: -; D gene: -; V gene: TRBV2; J gene: TRBJ2-2; CDR3 protein: CASRTQTGRATGELFF; CDR3 DNA: TGTGCCAGCAGAACTCAGACAGGGAGGGCGACCGGGGAGCTGTTTTTT
clone size: once; D gene: -; V gene: TRBV27; J gene: TRBJ2-5; CDR3 protein: CASSLLYQETQYF; CDR3 DNA: TGTGCCAGCAGTTTGCTATACCAAGAGACCCAGTACTTC
clone size: -; D gene: TRBD2; V gene: TRBV5-1; J gene: TRBJ2-1; CDR3 protein: CASSLGLAGGNNEQFF; CDR3 DNA: TGCGCCAGCAGCTTGGGACTAGCGGGAGGAAACAATGAGCAGTTCTTC
clone size: -; D gene: -; V gene: TRBV15; J gene: TRBJ1-4; CDR3 protein: CATSAARGTNEKLFF; CDR3 DNA: TGTGCCACCAGCGCCGCCCGGGGAACTAATGAAAAACTGTTTTTT
clone size: once; D gene: -; V gene: TRBV7-6; J gene: TRBJ1-1; CDR3 protein: CASSLAPTVEQGEAFF; CDR3 DNA: TGTGCCAGCAGCTTAGCACCCACGGTTGAACAGGGAGAAGCTTTCTTT
clone size: -; D gene: -; V gene: TRBV7-9; J gene: TRBJ2-3; CDR3 protein: CASSPEGRSTDTQYF; CDR3 DNA: TGTGCCAGCAGCCCGGAGGGCCGCAGCACAGATACGCAGTATTTT
clone size: -; D gene: -; V gene: TRBV5-1; J gene: TRBJ1-3; CDR3 protein: CASSLAGQTSGNTIYF; CDR3 DNA: TGCGCCAGCAGCTTGGCGGGACAAACCTCTGGAAACACCATATATTTT
clone size: -; D gene: -; V gene: TRBV25-1; J gene: TRBJ2-6; CDR3 protein: CASTYAGANVLTF; CDR3 DNA: TGTGCCAGCACGTATGCTGGGGCCAACGTCCTGACTTTC
clone size: -; D gene: -; V gene: TRBV7-9; J gene: TRBJ2-3; CDR3 protein: CASRWRGSASTDTQYF; CDR3 DNA: TGTGCCAGCAGATGGCGGGGTTCCGCTAGCACAGATACGCAGTATTTT
clone size: -; D gene: -; V gene: TRBV9; J gene: TRBJ1-2; CDR3 protein: CASSVEAGYYGYTF; CDR3 DNA: TGTGCCAGCAGCGTAGAGGCAGGGTACTATGGCTACACCTTC
clone size: -; D gene: -; V gene: TRBV6-5; J gene: TRBJ2-5; CDR3 protein: CASSPPNQETQYF; CDR3 DNA: TGTGCCAGCAGCCCCCCAAATCAAGAGACCCAGTACTTC
clone size: -; D gene: -; V gene: TRBV6-4; J gene: TRBJ1-2; CDR3 protein: CASSSSTGFYGYTF; CDR3 DNA: TGTGCCAGCTCAAGTTCGACAGGTTTCTATGGCTACACCTTC
clone size: -; D gene: -; V gene: TRBV5-6; J gene: TRBJ1-2; CDR3 protein: CASSLAPGPPNYGYTF; CDR3 DNA: TGTGCCAGCAGCTTGGCTCCAGGGCCCCCTAACTATGGCTACACCTTC
clone size: once; D gene: TRBD2; V gene: TRBV6-5; J gene: TRBJ2-7; CDR3 protein: CASSWTSESYEQYF; CDR3 DNA: TGTGCCAGCAGCTGGACTAGCGAGTCCTACGAGCAGTACTTC
clone size: -; D gene: -; V gene: TRBV19; J gene: TRBJ2-1; CDR3 protein: CASSIGRRQYNEQFF; CDR3 DNA: TGTGCCAGTAGTATAGGCCGTAGACAGTACAATGAGCAGTTCTTC
clone size: -; D gene: -; V gene: TRBV7-8; J gene: TRBJ2-4; CDR3 protein: CASSLAGGSVKNIQYF; CDR3 DNA: TGTGCCAGCAGCTTAGCGGGCGGCAGCGTTAAAAACATTCAGTACTTC
clone size: -; D gene: TRBD2; V gene: TRBV4-1; J gene: TRBJ2-1; CDR3 protein: CASSQDGAGYEEQFF; CDR3 DNA: TGCGCTAGCAGCCAAGATGGAGCGGGGTACGAGGAGCAGTTCTTC
clone size: -; D gene: -; V gene: TRBV2; J gene: TRBJ2-3; CDR3 protein: CASTYSTDTQYF; CDR3 DNA: TGTGCCAGCACGTATAGCACAGATACGCAGTATTTT
clone size: -; D gene: -; V gene: TRBV1; J gene: TRBJ1-2; CDR3 protein: CTSSQVKDDSEQPNYGYTF; CDR3 DNA: TGCACCAGCAGCCAAGTTAAGGATGACAGCGAACAACCTAACTATGGCTACACCTTC
clone size: -; D gene: -; V gene: TRBV10-3; J gene: TRBJ1-1; CDR3 protein: CAISGTTEAFF; CDR3 DNA: TGTGCCATCAGTGGGACCACTGAAGCTTTCTTT
clone size: -; D gene: TRBD1; V gene: TRBV28; J gene: TRBJ2-1; CDR3 protein: CASSSTGGAYNEQFF; CDR3 DNA: TGTGCCAGCAGTTCGACAGGGGGCGCCTACAATGAGCAGTTCTTC
clone size: -; D gene: -; V gene: TRBV10-2; J gene: TRBJ2-7; CDR3 protein: CASSTISSYEQYF; CDR3 DNA: TGCGCCAGCAGTACTATAAGCTCCTACGAGCAGTACTTC
clone size: -; D gene: TRBD1; V gene: TRBV7-9; J gene: TRBJ2-1; CDR3 protein: CASSLSAGTGDNEQFF; CDR3 DNA: TGTGCCAGCAGCTTATCTGCCGGGACAGGAGACAATGAGCAGTTCTTC
clone size: once; D gene: TRBD1; V gene: TRBV5-1; J gene: TRBJ2-2; CDR3 protein: CASSSDRGRGGELFF; CDR3 DNA: TGCGCCAGCAGCTCCGACAGGGGGCGAGGCGGGGAGCTGTTTTTT
clone size: -; D gene: TRBD1; V gene: TRBV5-1; J gene: TRBJ1-3; CDR3 protein: CASSLGDSRSGNTIYF; CDR3 DNA: TGCGCCAGCAGCTTGGGGGACAGTCGCTCTGGAAACACCATATATTTT
clone size: -; D gene: -; V gene: TRBV27; J gene: TRBJ1-5; CDR3 protein: CASSLGTRSNQPQHF; CDR3 DNA: TGTGCCAGCAGTTTAGGTACTCGGAGCAATCAGCCCCAGCATTTT
clone size: -; D gene: -; V gene: TRBV7-9; J gene: TRBJ2-3; CDR3 protein: CASSLGTQGTDTQYF; CDR3 DNA: TGTGCCAGCAGCTTGGGAACCCAGGGCACAGATACGCAGTATTTT
clone size: once; D gene: TRBD2; V gene: TRBV10-2; J gene: TRBJ2-5; CDR3 protein: CASSDPGTSRETQYF; CDR3 DNA: TGCGCCAGCAGTGATCCCGGGACTAGCCGGGAGACCCAGTACTTC
clone size: -; D gene: TRBD2; V gene: TRBV7-6; J gene: TRBJ2-7; CDR3 protein: CASSLGTSGRSSSYEQYF; CDR3 DNA: TGTGCCAGCAGCCTTGGGACTAGCGGGAGGTCGAGCTCCTACGAGCAGTACTTC
clone size: -; D gene: -; V gene: TRBV7-2; J gene: TRBJ1-1; CDR3 protein: CASSLRLGDTEAFF; CDR3 DNA: TGTGCCAGCAGCTTACGGTTAGGGGACACTGAAGCTTTCTTT
clone size: once; D gene: -; V gene: TRBV6-1; J gene: TRBJ1-1; CDR3 protein: CASRKVGNTEAFF; CDR3 DNA: TGTGCCAGCAGGAAAGTAGGGAACACTGAAGCTTTCTTT